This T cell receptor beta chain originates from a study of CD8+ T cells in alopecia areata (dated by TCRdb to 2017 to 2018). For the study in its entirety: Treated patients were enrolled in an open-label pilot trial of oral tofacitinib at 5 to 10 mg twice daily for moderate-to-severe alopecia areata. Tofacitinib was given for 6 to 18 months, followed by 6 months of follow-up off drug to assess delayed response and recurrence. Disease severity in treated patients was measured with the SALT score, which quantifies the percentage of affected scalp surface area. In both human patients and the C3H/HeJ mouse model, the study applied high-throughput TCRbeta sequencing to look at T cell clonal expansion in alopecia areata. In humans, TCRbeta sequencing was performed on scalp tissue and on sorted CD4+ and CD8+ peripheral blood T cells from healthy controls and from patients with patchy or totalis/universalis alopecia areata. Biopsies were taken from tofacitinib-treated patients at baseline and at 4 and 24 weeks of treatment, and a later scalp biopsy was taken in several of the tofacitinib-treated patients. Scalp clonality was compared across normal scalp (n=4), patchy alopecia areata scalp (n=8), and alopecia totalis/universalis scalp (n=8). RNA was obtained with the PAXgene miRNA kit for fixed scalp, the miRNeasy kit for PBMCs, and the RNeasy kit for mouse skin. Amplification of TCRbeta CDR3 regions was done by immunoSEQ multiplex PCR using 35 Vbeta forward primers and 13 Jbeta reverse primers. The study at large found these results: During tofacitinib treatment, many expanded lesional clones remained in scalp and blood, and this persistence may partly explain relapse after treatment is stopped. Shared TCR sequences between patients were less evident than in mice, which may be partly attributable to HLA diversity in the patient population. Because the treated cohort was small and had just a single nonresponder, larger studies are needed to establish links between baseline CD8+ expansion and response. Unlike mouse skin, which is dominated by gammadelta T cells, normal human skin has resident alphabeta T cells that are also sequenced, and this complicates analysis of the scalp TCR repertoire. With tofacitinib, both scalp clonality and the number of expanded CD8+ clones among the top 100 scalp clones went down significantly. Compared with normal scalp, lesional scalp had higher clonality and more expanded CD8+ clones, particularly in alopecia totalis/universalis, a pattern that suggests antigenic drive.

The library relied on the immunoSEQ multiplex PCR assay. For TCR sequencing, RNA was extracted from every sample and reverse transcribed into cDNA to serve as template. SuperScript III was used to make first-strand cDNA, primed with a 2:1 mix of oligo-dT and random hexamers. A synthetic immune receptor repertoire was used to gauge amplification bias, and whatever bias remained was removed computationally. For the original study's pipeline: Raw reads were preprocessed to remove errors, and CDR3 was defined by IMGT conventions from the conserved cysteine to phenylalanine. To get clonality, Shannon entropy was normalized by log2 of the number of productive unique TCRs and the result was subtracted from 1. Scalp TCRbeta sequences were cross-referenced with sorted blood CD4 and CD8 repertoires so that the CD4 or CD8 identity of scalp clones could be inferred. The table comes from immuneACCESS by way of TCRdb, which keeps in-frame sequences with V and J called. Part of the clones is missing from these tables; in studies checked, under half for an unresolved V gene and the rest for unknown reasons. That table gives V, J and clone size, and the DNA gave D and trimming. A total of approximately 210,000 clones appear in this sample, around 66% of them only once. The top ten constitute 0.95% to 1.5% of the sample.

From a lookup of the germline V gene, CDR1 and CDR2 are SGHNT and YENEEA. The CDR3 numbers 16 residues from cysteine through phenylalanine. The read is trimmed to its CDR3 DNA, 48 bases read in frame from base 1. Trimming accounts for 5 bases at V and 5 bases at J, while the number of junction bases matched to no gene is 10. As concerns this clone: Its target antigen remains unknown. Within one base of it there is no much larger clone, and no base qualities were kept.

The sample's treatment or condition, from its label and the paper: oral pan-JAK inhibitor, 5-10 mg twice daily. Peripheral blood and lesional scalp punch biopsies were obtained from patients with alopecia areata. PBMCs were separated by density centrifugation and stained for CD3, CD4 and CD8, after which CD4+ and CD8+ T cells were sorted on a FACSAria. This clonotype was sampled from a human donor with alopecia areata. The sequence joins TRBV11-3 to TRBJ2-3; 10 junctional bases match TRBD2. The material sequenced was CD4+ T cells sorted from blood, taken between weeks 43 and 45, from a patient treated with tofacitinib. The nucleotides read TGTGCCAGCAGCAGCCCGCTAGCGGGGGTAGAAGATACGCAGTATTTT. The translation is CASSSPLAGVEDTQYF.